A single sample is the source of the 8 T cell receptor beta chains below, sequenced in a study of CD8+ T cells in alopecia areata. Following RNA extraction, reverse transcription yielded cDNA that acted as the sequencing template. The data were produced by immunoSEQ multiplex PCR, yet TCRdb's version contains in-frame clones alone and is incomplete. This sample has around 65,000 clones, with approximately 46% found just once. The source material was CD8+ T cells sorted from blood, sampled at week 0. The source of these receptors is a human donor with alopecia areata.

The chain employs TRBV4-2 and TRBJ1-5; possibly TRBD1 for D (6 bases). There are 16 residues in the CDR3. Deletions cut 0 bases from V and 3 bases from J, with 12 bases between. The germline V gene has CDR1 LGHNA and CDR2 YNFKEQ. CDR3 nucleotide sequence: TGTGCCAGCAGCCAAGAACAGCGGGGGCACAATCAGCCCCAGCATTTT. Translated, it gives CASSQEQRGHNQPQHF.

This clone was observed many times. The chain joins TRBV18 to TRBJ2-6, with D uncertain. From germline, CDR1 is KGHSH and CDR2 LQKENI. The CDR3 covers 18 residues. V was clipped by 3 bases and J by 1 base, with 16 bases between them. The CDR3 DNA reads TGTGCCAGCTCACCCGTCAATCCAGCCGGGTCTGGGGCCAACGTCCTGACTTTC. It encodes CASSPVNPAGSGANVLTF.

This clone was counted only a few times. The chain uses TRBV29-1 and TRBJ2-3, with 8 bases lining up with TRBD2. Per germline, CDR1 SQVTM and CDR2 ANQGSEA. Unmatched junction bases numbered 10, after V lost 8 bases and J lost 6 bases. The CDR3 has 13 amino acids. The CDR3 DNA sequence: TGCAGCCGGGCGGGAGGACCGATGGATACGCAGTATTTT. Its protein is CSRAGGPMDTQYF.

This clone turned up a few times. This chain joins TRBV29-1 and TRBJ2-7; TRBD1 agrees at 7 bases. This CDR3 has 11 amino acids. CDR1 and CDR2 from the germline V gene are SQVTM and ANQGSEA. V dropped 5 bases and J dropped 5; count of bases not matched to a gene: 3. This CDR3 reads CSVQGGHEQYF. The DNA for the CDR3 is TGCAGCGTTCAAGGGGGCCACGAGCAGTACTTC.

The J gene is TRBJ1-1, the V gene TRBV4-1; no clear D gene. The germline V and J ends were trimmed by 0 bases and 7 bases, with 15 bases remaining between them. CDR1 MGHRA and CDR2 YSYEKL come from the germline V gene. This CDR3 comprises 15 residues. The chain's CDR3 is CASSQDRRERREAFF. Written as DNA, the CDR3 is TGCGCCAGCAGCCAAGATCGTCGAGAGCGGCGTGAAGCTTTCTTT.

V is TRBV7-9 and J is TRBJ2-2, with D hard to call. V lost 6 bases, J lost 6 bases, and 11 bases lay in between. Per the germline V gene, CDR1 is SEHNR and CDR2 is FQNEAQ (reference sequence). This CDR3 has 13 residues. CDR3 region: CASSPPNPGELFF. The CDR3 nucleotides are TGTGCCAGCAGTCCCCCAAACCCCGGGGAGCTGTTTTTT.

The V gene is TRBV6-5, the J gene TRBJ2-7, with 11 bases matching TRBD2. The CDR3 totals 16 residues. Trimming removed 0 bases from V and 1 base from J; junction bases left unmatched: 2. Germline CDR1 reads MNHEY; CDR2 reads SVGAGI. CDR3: CASSYSGTSGSYEQYF. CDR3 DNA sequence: TGTGCCAGCAGTTACTCCGGGACTAGCGGTTCCTACGAGCAGTACTTC.

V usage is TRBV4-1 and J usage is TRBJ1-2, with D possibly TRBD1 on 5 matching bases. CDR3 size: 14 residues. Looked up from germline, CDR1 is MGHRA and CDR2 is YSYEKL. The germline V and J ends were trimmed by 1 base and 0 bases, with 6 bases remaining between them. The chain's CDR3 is CASSQGQSNYGYTF. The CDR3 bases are TGCGCCAGCAGCCAAGGACAGTCTAACTATGGCTACACCTTC.